The next 28 T cell receptor beta chains were all read from a single sample in a study of OX40 agonist ivuxolimab in advanced cancers. Generated by immunoSEQ multiplex PCR, the TCRdb table keeps only in-frame clones and is missing some. The sample carries roughly 86,000 clones, 90% recorded once. Specimen: CD4+ or CD8+ T cells sorted from blood, collected in a trial of the OX40 agonist ivuxolimab. These receptors were taken from an adult with an advanced solid tumor such as melanoma, head and neck, liver or kidney cancer.

This chain connects TRBV7-9 to TRBJ2-1; D ambiguous. The CDR3 is made up of 15 amino acids. Trimming stripped 8 bases from V and 4 bases from J, with 18 bases between. Per germline, CDR1 SEHNR and CDR2 FQNEAQ (reference sequence). In nucleotides, the CDR3 is TGTGCCAGCCCCACTGACACAGCCCCTTACAATGAGCAGTTCTTC. This sequence encodes CASPTDTAPYNEQFF.

The DNA of the CDR3 is TGCACCAGCAGCCGAGGACTAGCGGGGAAAAAATCCTACAATGAGCAGTTCTTC. Amino acids: CTSSRGLAGKKSYNEQFF. The genes are TRBV1 and TRBJ2-1; no DNA check was done on the table's D call, TRBD2. TRBV1 is termed a pseudogene. The CDR3 is 18 residues long.

V gene TRBV28 combines with J gene TRBJ2-7; D unresolved. V gave up 6 bases and J gave up 3 bases, with 6 bases separating them. The CDR3 has 11 amino acids. Germline-derived CDR1 and CDR2 are MDHEN and SYDVKM. CDR3 DNA sequence: TGTGCCAGCAGCTCCTACTACGAGCAGTACTTC. Translated, it gives CASSSYYEQYF.

The chain recombines TRBV6-5 with TRBJ2-7, with D possibly matching TRBD1 (6 bases). The CDR3 consists of 12 residues. Germline assignment: CDR1 MNHEY and CDR2 SVGAGI. V lost 6 bases to trimming and J lost 4 bases, with 10 bases between them. The CDR3: CASRKQGYEQYF. CDR3 in DNA: TGTGCCAGCAGAAAACAGGGATACGAGCAGTACTTC.

V gene TRBV28 combines with J gene TRBJ1-2; D gene unclear. V was clipped by 2 bases and J by 4 bases, with 8 bases between them. Germline V lookup: CDR1 MDHEN, CDR2 SYDVKM. This CDR3 has 13 residues. The CDR3 DNA follows: TGTGCCAGCAGTTTAGGACGGATCTATGGCTACACCTTC. Its translation: CASSLGRIYGYTF.

The J gene is TRBJ2-7, the V gene TRBV30; no definite D call. Germline CDR1 and CDR2: GTSNPN and SVGIG (reference sequence). V was pared by 3 bases and J by 4 bases, with 10 bases between. The CDR3 contains 12 residues. The CDR3 spells CAWSGQPYEQYF. The DNA for the CDR3 is TGTGCCTGGAGCGGCCAGCCATACGAGCAGTACTTC.

The chain recombines TRBV6-1 with TRBJ2-7, with a tentative D call TRBD1 (5 bases). Germline loops: CDR1 MNHNS, CDR2 SASEGT. The CDR3 is made up of 11 amino acids. The CDR3, as DNA: TGTGCGGTCGACAGCTCCTACGAGCAGTACTTC. Its protein product is CAVDSSYEQYF.

As DNA, the CDR3 is TGCGCCAGCAGCCAAGCCTCATCTGAGCAGTACTTC. Residues: CASSQASSEQYF. This sequence joins TRBV4-1 and TRBJ2-7, with D unclear. This CDR3 has 12 amino acids. Germline assignment: CDR1 MGHRA and CDR2 YSYEKL. V lost 1 base to trimming and J lost 7 bases, with 8 bases between them.

This CDR3 reads CASSPIRDYQETQYF. For the CDR3, the DNA is TGTGCCAGCAGTCCAATCCGGGACTATCAAGAGACCCAGTACTTC. The gene calls are TRBV27 and TRBJ2-5; 7 nucleotides line up with TRBD2. CDR1 is MNHEY and CDR2 is SMNVEV in the germline V gene (reference sequence). The V gene end was trimmed by 5 bases and the J gene end by 2 bases; junction bases not matched to a gene: 8. The CDR3 runs to 15 residues.

This clone was found a few times. The chain combines TRBV6-4 with TRBJ2-3; perhaps TRBD2 as D (6 bases). Per germline, CDR1 MRHNA and CDR2 SNTAGT. The CDR3 sequence is 14 residues long. Trimming removed 3 bases from V and 1 base from J, with 8 bases in between. In DNA form, the CDR3 reads TGTGCCAGCAGTGAGGAGGGCGGCACAGATACGCAGTATTTT. Protein sequence: CASSEEGGTDTQYF.

As DNA, the CDR3 is TGTGCCAGTAGTCCCTCTGGGCCCACCTACGAGCAGTACTTC. Amino acids: CASSPSGPTYEQYF. V usage is TRBV19 and J usage is TRBJ2-7; D uncertain. CDR1 and CDR2 (germline): LNHDA, SQIVND (reference sequence). This CDR3 region has 14 residues. V was cut by 5 bases and J by 2 bases, with 13 bases left in between.

V gene TRBV25-1 combines with J gene TRBJ1-2, with D tentatively TRBD1 (5 bases). Germline V gives CDR1 MGHDK, CDR2 SYGVNS. There are 14 residues in the CDR3. V lost 1 base, J lost 8 bases, and 14 bases lay in between. This CDR3 is CASSEWEGLSGYTF. The CDR3 DNA reads as TGTGCCAGCAGTGAATGGGAGGGGCTGAGCGGCTACACCTTC.

This chain connects TRBV7-9 to TRBJ2-3; 9 positions match TRBD2. V lost 6 bases and J lost 5; bases outside the gene matches: 9. CDR1 SEHNR and CDR2 FQNEAQ come from the germline V gene (reference sequence). The CDR3 consists of 15 residues. This CDR3 is CASRPRAGGVDTQYF. CDR3 in DNA: TGTGCCAGCAGACCGCGAGCGGGAGGAGTAGATACGCAGTATTTT.

The V and J genes are TRBV28 and TRBJ2-1; D is perhaps TRBD1 (6 bases). CDR1 and CDR2 (germline): MDHEN, SYDVKM. Trimming stripped 6 bases from V and 6 bases from J, with 15 bases between. CDR3 length equals 14 residues. CDR3 coding DNA: TGTGCCAGCAGCCCAGGGGCCAGGCCCAATGAGCAGTTCTTC. Translating gives CASSPGARPNEQFF.

The chain couples TRBV11-2 to TRBJ1-1, with D uncertain. This CDR3 has 11 residues. Trimming pared 5 bases from V and 2 bases from J, leaving 3 bases between. CDR1 SGHAT and CDR2 FQNNGV come from the germline V gene. The CDR3 DNA reads as TGTGCCAGCAGCCAAAACACTGAAGCTTTCTTT. Encoded protein: CASSQNTEAFF.

The chain couples TRBV5-6 to TRBJ2-5; D call uncertain. V shed 0 bases and J shed 4 bases, with 10 bases lying between them. CDR3 length: 14 amino acids. From germline, CDR1 is SGHDT and CDR2 YYEEEE. CDR3 amino acids: CASSLVHVIETQYF. CDR3 in DNA: TGTGCCAGCAGCTTGGTACACGTCATAGAGACCCAGTACTTC.

V and J are TRBV7-3 and TRBJ2-1, with 13 bases that match TRBD2. The CDR3 contains 16 residues. Germline V gene data show CDR1 as SGHTA and CDR2 as FQGTGA. The junction had 8 bases not matched to a gene; V was cut back by 5 bases and J by 7 bases. The CDR3 DNA reads as TGTGCCAGCAGCCCGGGACTAGCGGGATTAGTGAATGAGCAGTTCTTC. It yields the protein CASSPGLAGLVNEQFF.

The V gene is TRBV9, the J gene TRBJ2-7, with D unclear. Germline CDR1 and CDR2: SGDLS and YYNGEE. V was trimmed by 0 bases and J by 0 bases, leaving 10 bases between them. The CDR3 loop spans 15 amino acids. The CDR3 is CASSVAQNTSYEQYF. The DNA for the CDR3 is TGTGCCAGCAGCGTAGCACAGAACACCTCCTACGAGCAGTACTTC.

The CDR3 loop is CASSPGHYNEQFF. The CDR3 nucleotides are TGTGCCAGCAGCCCTGGACACTACAATGAGCAGTTCTTC. The chain uses TRBV11-2 and TRBJ2-1, with D perhaps TRBD1 (5 bases). V was pared by 5 bases and J by 3 bases, with 8 bases between. This CDR3 region has 13 residues. The germline V gene has CDR1 SGHAT and CDR2 FQNNGV.

This clone showed up just a few times. The rearrangement uses TRBV7-9 and TRBJ2-7, with 8 bases lining up with TRBD1. V was pared by 1 base and J by 9 bases, with 5 bases of the junction left unmatched. CDR1 is SEHNR, CDR2 FQNEAQ, per germline (reference sequence). CDR3 size: 13 residues. The CDR3 spells CASSLGQGWVQYF. CDR3 sequence (DNA): TGTGCCAGCAGCTTAGGACAGGGGTGGGTGCAGTACTTC.

The chain recombines TRBV11-2 with TRBJ2-1, with unresolved D. Germline V lookup: CDR1 SGHAT, CDR2 FQNNGV. The V and J ends lost 3 bases and 0 bases respectively, with 15 bases between them. The CDR3 loop spans 17 amino acids. The CDR3 is CASSFYGSLSSYNEQFF. The CDR3 region has the DNA TGTGCCAGCAGCTTTTACGGCTCGTTGAGCTCCTACAATGAGCAGTTCTTC.

This clone was seen a handful of times. V gene TRBV27 combines with J gene TRBJ1-2, with TRBD1 matching over 7 bases. V was clipped by 4 bases and J by 5 bases; unmatched bases: 1. CDR1 and CDR2 from the germline V gene are MNHEY and SMNVEV (reference sequence). This CDR3 spans 12 amino acids. This chain's CDR3 is CASSSTGYGYTF. The DNA of the CDR3 is TGTGCCAGCAGTTCGACAGGGTATGGCTACACCTTC.

V and J are TRBV14 and TRBJ2-2, with 10 bases identical to TRBD1. Germline CDR1 is SGHDN and CDR2 is FVKESK. Trimming at V came to 5 bases and at J to 5 bases, leaving 8 bases not matched to a gene. The CDR3 is 16 amino acids. The CDR3 sequence: CASSSSRDRGTGELFF. The CDR3 DNA follows: TGTGCCAGCAGCTCTAGCCGGGACAGGGGTACCGGGGAGCTGTTTTTT.

This clone came up a few times. The sample carries other DNA sequences with the same CDR3. The rearrangement uses TRBV6-1 and TRBJ1-1; 9 bases line up with TRBD1. Germline assignment: CDR1 MNHNS and CDR2 SASEGT. The CDR3 runs to 14 residues. V was pared by 2 bases and J by 8 bases, with 6 bases of the junction left unmatched. This chain's CDR3 is CASSEPGQGGEAFF. The CDR3 bases are TGTGCCAGCAGTGAACCGGGACAGGGAGGGGAAGCTTTCTTT.

The chain joins TRBV27 to TRBJ2-7; no clear D gene. Germline V gene data show CDR1 as MNHEY and CDR2 as SMNVEV (reference sequence). V gave up 4 bases and J gave up 2 bases, with 9 bases separating them. The CDR3 contains 13 residues. The CDR3 protein is CASSSGRAYEQYF. The DNA for the CDR3 is TGTGCCAGCAGTTCCGGACGGGCCTACGAGCAGTACTTC.

The chain has TRBV6-5 and TRBJ2-5; 9 bases are shared with TRBD2. The J call could be wrong; TRBJ2-7 is a better fit for the DNA end. The CDR3 is made up of 12 amino acids. Germline V gene lookup returns CDR1 MNHEY and CDR2 SVGAGI. CDR3 nucleotides: TGTGCCAGCAGTCAGACTAGCGGCGAGCAGTACTTC. It is translated as CASSQTSGEQYF.

The chain combines TRBV7-9 with TRBJ1-2; maybe TRBD1 (6 bases). Germline CDR1 SEHNR, CDR2 FQNEAQ (reference sequence). The CDR3 is made up of 13 amino acids. Trimming removed 4 bases at V and 2 bases at J, with 8 bases between. CDR3 amino acids: CASSWGQNYGYTF. The CDR3 nucleotides read TGTGCCAGCAGCTGGGGACAAAACTATGGCTACACCTTC.

The V and J genes are TRBV9 and TRBJ1-5; D may be TRBD1 (6 bases). CDR1 is SGDLS, CDR2 YYNGEE, per germline. This CDR3 spans 15 amino acids. The V gene lost 4 bases and the J gene lost 5 bases, with 16 bases spanning the gap. CDR3 nucleotides: TGTGCCAGCAGCCCGGGACAACCGGGGGATCAGCCCCAGCATTTT. It codes for CASSPGQPGDQPQHF.